A single sample gave rise to the 31 T cell receptor beta chains below, sequenced in a study of identifying expanded T cells in peripheral blood. Produced via immunoSEQ multiplex PCR; TCRdb's table is partial and in-frame only. The table includes 60,000 to 65,000 clones, about four fifths detected once. The sequenced material came from blood. The receptors here all came from a person aged 18 to 75 in good health.

The rearrangement joins TRBV6-6 to TRBJ2-1; 9 bases match TRBD1. Germline CDR1 is MNHNY and CDR2 is SVGAGI (reference sequence). This CDR3 has 16 residues. V shed 0 bases, J shed 5 bases, and the junction held 5 bases outside the gene matches. CDR3 nucleotide sequence: TGTGCCAGCAGTTACTCGTCGACAGGGGGAGACAATGAGCAGTTCTTC. Translation: CASSYSSTGGDNEQFF.

The chain couples TRBV19 to TRBJ2-1, with 8 bases identical to TRBD2. There are 15 residues in the CDR3. Unmatched junction bases numbered 11, after V lost 9 bases and J lost 4 bases. Germline CDR1 is LNHDA and CDR2 is SQIVND (reference sequence). The CDR3 DNA reads as TGTGCCAGCGCCCCTAGCGGGCCTTTGTACAATGAGCAGTTCTTC. It yields the protein CASAPSGPLYNEQFF.

The V gene is TRBV11-2, the J gene TRBJ1-1, with D possibly matching TRBD1 (5 bases). Germline V gives CDR1 SGHAT, CDR2 FQNNGV. The CDR3 covers 15 residues. V shed 3 bases and J shed 1 base, with 12 bases lying between them. The CDR3 protein is CASSFGTGPNTEAFF. Here the CDR3 DNA reads TGTGCCAGCAGCTTCGGTACAGGCCCGAACACTGAAGCTTTCTTT. The full variable domain, in which reference TRBV11-2 and TRBJ1-1 provide the parts outside the CDR3, is EAGVAQSPRYKIIEKRQSVAFWCNPISGHATLYWYQQILGQGPKLLIQFQNNGVVDDSQLPKDRFSAERLKGVDSTLKIQPAKLEDSAVYLCASSFGTGPNTEAFFGQGTRLTVV.

This clone counts as medium-sized. V and J are TRBV5-6 and TRBJ1-5; perhaps TRBD1 as D (5 bases). Germline lookup yields CDR1 SGHDT and CDR2 YYEEEE. Trimming pared 2 bases from V and 2 bases from J, leaving 11 bases between. CDR3 length: 15 amino acids. CDR3 nucleotide sequence: TGTGCCAGCAGCTTTGATGGGGGAGGCAATCAGCCCCAGCATTTT. Its translation is CASSFDGGGNQPQHF.

The chain carries TRBV6-5 and TRBJ2-1; D could derive from TRBD1 or TRBD2 (5 bases each). Trimming took off 5 bases at V and 2 bases at J, with 13 bases between the two ends. Germline V gene data show CDR1 as MNHEY and CDR2 as SVGAGI. The CDR3 is 15 residues long. The CDR3 DNA reads TGTGCCAGCAGTGGGGACGGCGGAGCCTACAATGAGCAGTTCTTC. The encoded protein is CASSGDGGAYNEQFF.

The V call is TRBV7-2, the J call TRBJ1-5; 8 bases are a match to TRBD1. From germline, CDR1 is SGHTA and CDR2 FQGNSA. J lost 0 bases, V lost 1 base, and 8 bases had no gene match. The CDR3 totals 18 residues. CDR3 region: CASSLVPPGQDSNQPQHF. CDR3 sequence (DNA): TGTGCCAGCAGCTTAGTTCCCCCGGGACAGGATAGCAATCAGCCCCAGCATTTT.

V is TRBV2 and J is TRBJ2-6, with TRBD1 identical over 8 bases. There are 15 residues in the CDR3. The trim removed 6 bases at V and 3 bases at J, leaving 4 bases unmatched. From germline, CDR1 is SNHLY and CDR2 FYNNEI. The CDR3 DNA reads TGTGCCAGCAGCGGACAGGGTTATGGGGCCAACGTCCTGACTTTC. Encoded protein: CASSGQGYGANVLTF.

As for this clone: At one end the junction does not follow the germline gene, possibly because of a read error. The V gene is TRBV6-1, the J gene TRBJ1-4, with D unresolved. Germline CDR1 is MNHNS and CDR2 is SASEGT. This CDR3 contains 16 residues. The CDR3 bases are TGTGTCAGCAGTGAAGCGGGATTAGCAACTAATGAAAAACTGTTTTTT. It is translated as CVSSEAGLATNEKLFF.

This chain uses TRBV2 with TRBJ2-3; no definite D call. This CDR3 has 13 amino acids. The V end was cut by 7 bases, the J end by 3 bases, with 11 bases between. Germline values: CDR1 SNHLY, CDR2 FYNNEI. The CDR3 region is CASTQRATDTQYF. For the CDR3, the DNA is TGTGCCAGCACACAGCGAGCGACAGATACGCAGTATTTT.

The V gene is TRBV5-1, the J gene TRBJ2-3; a possible D gene is TRBD2 (5 bases). This CDR3 has 15 residues. Germline CDR1 and CDR2: SGHRS and YFSETQ. V was clipped by 3 bases and J by 1 base, with 12 bases between them. CDR3 residues: CASSSRPGGTDTQYF. In DNA, the CDR3 is TGCGCCAGCAGCTCACGTCCCGGGGGCACAGATACGCAGTATTTT.

The rearrangement links TRBV29-1 to TRBJ1-1, with a tentative D call TRBD1 (6 bases). The CDR3 is made up of 14 amino acids. The ends were cut back, 7 bases at V and 5 bases at J, with 20 bases in the middle. Germline V gene data show CDR1 as SQVTM and CDR2 as ANQGSEA. Written as DNA, the CDR3 is TGCAGCGCCACCCACATCGGGGGGCGGACTGAAGCTTTCTTT. Amino acids: CSATHIGGRTEAFF.

This clone was seen once. The chain uses TRBV7-9 and TRBJ1-5, with 10 bases fitting TRBD1. This CDR3 spans 16 amino acids. Germline assignment: CDR1 SEHNR and CDR2 FQNEAQ (reference sequence). V dropped 0 bases and J dropped 3; count of bases not matched to a gene: 2. The CDR3 loop is CASSLAGQGFNQPQHF. The CDR3 DNA follows: TGTGCCAGCAGCTTAGCGGGACAGGGGTTCAATCAGCCCCAGCATTTT.

The chain joins TRBV28 to TRBJ1-2, with D possibly TRBD1 on 5 matching bases. Between the trimmed V and J ends, which lost 5 bases and 8 bases, there was a span of 12 bases. Germline assignment: CDR1 MDHEN and CDR2 SYDVKM. The CDR3 loop spans 12 amino acids. CDR3 nucleotide sequence: TGTGCCAGCAGTCAGGGAGGATACGGCTACACCTTC. Its protein is CASSQGGYGYTF.

V gene TRBV6-5 combines with J gene TRBJ1-1, with 8 bases matching TRBD1. Per germline, CDR1 MNHEY and CDR2 SVGAGI. V lost 6 bases and J lost 10; bases outside the gene matches: 13. CDR3 length equals 14 residues. The CDR3 here is CASSAGQGRLRAFF. The DNA for the CDR3 is TGTGCCAGCAGCGCCGGACAGGGAAGGCTGAGAGCTTTCTTT.

This rearrangement joins TRBV18 to TRBJ1-1; D gene ambiguous. The ends were cut back, 3 bases at V and 3 bases at J, with 11 bases in the middle. The CDR3 totals 14 residues. From germline, CDR1 is KGHSH and CDR2 LQKENI. CDR3 bases: TGTGCCAGCTCACCGCTCATGACGGACACTGAAGCTTTCTTT. This codes for CASSPLMTDTEAFF.

The chain recombines TRBV5-5 with TRBJ1-1, with a weak D call TRBD1 (5 bases). Germline assignment: CDR1 SGHKS and CDR2 YYEKEE (reference sequence). V shed 5 bases and J shed 0 bases, with 11 bases lying between them. CDR3 length equals 14 residues. The CDR3 loop is CASRAQDVNTEAFF. CDR3 nucleotide sequence: TGTGCCAGCAGGGCACAGGACGTGAACACTGAAGCTTTCTTT. The whole variable domain, filled in from reference TRBV5-5 and TRBJ1-1, reads DAGVTQSPTHLIKTRGQQVTLRCSPISGHKSVSWYQQVLGQGPQFIFQYYEKEERGRGNFPDRFSARQFPNYSSELNVNALLLGDSALYLCASRAQDVNTEAFFGQGTRLTVV.

This chain uses TRBV5-4 with TRBJ2-1; TRBD1 matches at 8 bases. The CDR3 loop spans 16 amino acids. Trimming at V came to 4 bases and at J to 2 bases, leaving 8 bases not matched to a gene. The germline gives CDR1 SGHNT, CDR2 YYREEE (reference sequence). The CDR3 loop is CASSQSGQETYNEQFF. DNA of the CDR3: TGTGCCAGCAGCCAGTCGGGACAGGAAACCTACAATGAGCAGTTCTTC.

CDR3 DNA sequence: TGTGCCAGCTCAGAACGTGGGGTTGAAAAACTGTTTTTT. Its translation is CASSERGVEKLFF. The J gene is TRBJ1-4, the V gene TRBV27; D unclear. Germline-derived CDR1 and CDR2 are MNHEY and SMNVEV (reference sequence). The CDR3 length is 13 residues. V dropped 8 bases and J dropped 7 bases, with 14 bases sitting between them.

The rearrangement uses TRBV6-1 and TRBJ2-3; no clear D. Germline values: CDR1 MNHNS, CDR2 SASEGT. This CDR3 has 13 amino acids. Trimming shortened V by 5 bases and J by 4 bases, and 10 bases separated the two germline ends. The CDR3 protein is CASSPTFADTQYF. CDR3 nucleotides: TGTGCCAGCAGTCCAACCTTCGCAGATACGCAGTATTTT.

The gene calls are TRBV19 and TRBJ2-6, with 8 bases matching TRBD1. This CDR3 spans 16 amino acids. Trimming took 4 bases from V and 5 from J; bases not matched to a gene: 7. Germline CDR1 reads LNHDA; CDR2 reads SQIVND (reference sequence). The CDR3 protein is CASSRSGGGWANVLTF. CDR3 in DNA: TGTGCCAGTAGTAGATCAGGGGGCGGCTGGGCCAACGTCCTGACTTTC.

The CDR3 protein is CASSEVAEETQYF. The CDR3 DNA sequence: TGCGCCAGCAGTGAGGTGGCAGAAGAGACCCAGTACTTC. The chain is built from TRBV10-1 and TRBJ2-5; D not resolved. Germline CDR1 WNHNN, CDR2 SYGVQD (reference sequence). Trimming left V 2 bases short and J 3 bases short, with 7 bases between. The CDR3 extends over 13 amino acids.

This chain uses TRBV7-9 with TRBJ1-2; 12 nucleotides match TRBD1. From germline, CDR1 is SEHNR and CDR2 FQNEAQ (reference sequence). Trimming at V came to 5 bases and at J to 6 bases, leaving 10 bases not matched to a gene. CDR3 size: 16 residues. This CDR3 reads CASSKTGTGGADGYTF. The CDR3 DNA sequence: TGTGCCAGCAGCAAGACCGGGACAGGGGGCGCGGATGGCTACACCTTC.

The V and J genes are TRBV5-4 and TRBJ2-7; 9 nucleotides line up with TRBD2. V was pared by 6 bases and J by 7 bases, with 14 bases of the junction left unmatched. Looked up from germline, CDR1 is SGHNT and CDR2 is YYREEE (reference sequence). The CDR3 consists of 15 residues. The CDR3 region has the DNA TGTGCCAGCACTAATGGCGGGAGGGCCCGGGATGAGCAGTACTTC. Its protein is CASTNGGRARDEQYF.

The genes are TRBV19 and TRBJ2-3, with D unresolved. CDR1 LNHDA and CDR2 SQIVND come from the germline V gene (reference sequence). V lost 1 base and J lost 2, with 4 bases in between. CDR3 size: 13 residues. CDR3 sequence: CASSIAVTDTQYF. For the CDR3, the DNA is TGTGCCAGTAGTATAGCAGTCACAGATACGCAGTATTTT.

The CDR3 coding sequence is TGTGCCAGCAGCATGGGACTAGCGGGAGTCAGTGAGCAGTTCTTC. Its translation is CASSMGLAGVSEQFF. The rearrangement links TRBV5-4 to TRBJ2-1; 14 bases match TRBD2. V shed 4 bases, J shed 9 bases, and the junction held 6 bases outside the gene matches. Per germline, CDR1 SGHNT and CDR2 YYREEE (reference sequence). This CDR3 is built from 15 residues.

Written as DNA, the CDR3 is TGTGCCAGCCGGAGACAGGGGGAGGCACCACCATCAGCTTTCTTT. Translated: CASRRQGEAPPSAFF. This chain uses TRBV7-4 with TRBJ1-1, with 9 positions matching TRBD1. V was pared by 8 bases and J by 10 bases, with 17 bases of the junction left unmatched. CDR1 is SGHVT, CDR2 SQSDAQ, per germline. The CDR3 is 15 residues long.

This clone turned up a few times. The chain couples TRBV30 to TRBJ2-7; D is undetermined. CDR1 is GTSNPN, CDR2 SVGIG, per germline (reference sequence). V lost 1 base, J lost 2 bases, and 3 bases lay in between. The CDR3 runs 11 residues. CDR3 region: CAWSGPYEQYF. The DNA of the CDR3 is TGTGCCTGGAGTGGCCCCTACGAGCAGTACTTC.

CDR3 sequence reads: CASSRGLAGEQYF. DNA of the CDR3: TGTGCCAGCAGCCGCGGACTAGCGGGCGAGCAGTACTTC. The chain links TRBV7-2 to TRBJ2-7; TRBD2 aligns across 11 bases. V lost 5 bases and J lost 6; bases outside the gene matches: 3. Per the germline V gene, CDR1 is SGHTA and CDR2 is FQGNSA. CDR3 length: 13 amino acids.

V usage is TRBV2 and J usage is TRBJ1-5, with 7 bases that match TRBD1. CDR1 SNHLY and CDR2 FYNNEI come from the germline V gene. J gave up 2 bases and V 6 bases, and 7 bases lay outside the gene matches. The CDR3 covers 15 residues. In DNA form, the CDR3 reads TGTGCCAGCAGGGATCGACAGGGTGGCAATCAGCCCCAGCATTTT. This codes for CASRDRQGGNQPQHF.

The rearrangement joins TRBV10-2 to TRBJ2-2, with 11 bases fitting TRBD2. The CDR3 has 14 residues. Germline trimming cut 7 bases from V and 5 bases from J; bases unmatched to any gene: 3. Germline V gene data show CDR1 as WSHSY and CDR2 as SAAADI. CDR3 coding DNA: TGCGCCAGCACTCTAGCGGGAGGTACCGGGGAGCTGTTTTTT. Protein: CASTLAGGTGELFF.

The rearrangement joins TRBV5-1 to TRBJ2-7, with TRBD1 as a possible D gene (6 bases). V gave up 1 base and J gave up 4 bases, with 21 bases separating them. Looked up from germline, CDR1 is SGHRS and CDR2 is YFSETQ. CDR3 length: 17 amino acids. The CDR3 protein is CASSLRTDNFRSYEQYF. The CDR3 coding sequence is TGCGCCAGCAGCTTGAGGACAGACAACTTCAGATCTTACGAGCAGTACTTC.